The 14 T cell receptor beta chains below were found in one sample sequenced in a study of OX40 agonist ivuxolimab in advanced cancers. Method: immunoSEQ multiplex PCR; TCRdb's copy keeps in-frame clones and lacks some. In the table there are around 100,000 clones, roughly 90% of which are singletons. This specimen consisted of CD4+ or CD8+ T cells sorted from blood, obtained in a trial of the OX40 agonist ivuxolimab. The receptors shown here come from an adult with an advanced solid tumor such as melanoma, head and neck, liver or kidney cancer.

In its sample, this clone was seen once. V is TRBV6-5 and J is TRBJ2-7; D call uncertain. The CDR3 has 13 amino acids. V lost 5 bases and J 1 base, leaving 9 bases between the germline ends. Germline-derived CDR1 and CDR2 are MNHEY and SVGAGI. The CDR3 region is CASSVALSYEQYF. CDR3 DNA sequence: TGTGCCAGCAGTGTCGCTTTATCCTACGAGCAGTACTTC.

This clone has only one observation. Here the CDR3 reads CASSYTEQFF. The CDR3 DNA is TGTGCCTCTTCGTACACTGAGCAGTTCTTC. V is TRBV21-1 and J is TRBJ2-1; TRBD1, as called in the table, went unchecked against the DNA. TRBV21-1 has pseudogene status. The CDR3 is 10 amino acids.

J is TRBJ2-2 and V is TRBV7-2, with D perhaps matching TRBD2 (5 bases). The CDR3 totals 15 residues. CDR1 SGHTA and CDR2 FQGNSA come from the germline V gene. Trimming shortened V by 2 bases and J by 7 bases, and 14 bases separated the two germline ends. The DNA of the CDR3 is TGTGCCAGCAGCTTATACGGGATAGGGCACGGGGAGCTGTTTTTT. Its protein product is CASSLYGIGHGELFF.

This chain uses TRBV7-2 with TRBJ1-5; D might be TRBD1 (6 bases). V was shortened by 6 bases and J by 3 bases, with 15 bases between the two germline ends. CDR1 and CDR2 (germline): SGHTA, FQGNSA. The CDR3 length is 15 residues. The CDR3 sequence: CASSRQERSNQPQHF. The CDR3 bases are TGTGCCAGCAGTCGACAGGAAAGGTCCAATCAGCCCCAGCATTTT.

The sample holds a few counts of this clone. The chain joins TRBV9 to TRBJ2-7; TRBD2 matches 11 bases. This CDR3 is built from 15 residues. The germline V gene encodes CDR1 SGDLS and CDR2 YYNGEE. The J segment lost 1 base and the V segment lost 3 bases, leaving 3 bases of the junction unmatched. The CDR3 protein is CASSALAGGSYEQYF. The DNA of the CDR3 is TGTGCCAGCAGCGCCCTAGCGGGAGGTTCCTACGAGCAGTACTTC. Filled out from reference TRBV9 and TRBJ2-7, the complete variable domain reads DSGVTQTPKHLITATGQRVTLRCSPRSGDLSVYWYQQSLDQGLQFLIQYYNGEERAKGNILERFSAQQFPDLHSELNLSSLELGDSALYFCASSALAGGSYEQYFGPGTRLTVT.

The chain uses TRBV4-3 and TRBJ2-1; weak D call: TRBD2 (5 bases). CDR3 length: 15 amino acids. Trimming removed 5 bases at V and 0 bases at J, with 11 bases between. Germline assignment: CDR1 LGHNA and CDR2 YSLEER. In nucleotides, the CDR3 is TGCGCCAGCAGCAAACTAGAATTCTCCTACAATGAGCAGTTCTTC. Translated: CASSKLEFSYNEQFF.

The chain joins TRBV18 to TRBJ1-2; a weak D match, TRBD1 (6 bases). Germline lookup yields CDR1 KGHSH and CDR2 LQKENI. This CDR3 region has 15 residues. V was trimmed by 6 bases and J by 5 bases, leaving 19 bases between them. CDR3 DNA sequence: TGTGCCAGCTCGCTAACCGGGACAAAACCTTATGGCTACACCTTC. Translated: CASSLTGTKPYGYTF.

CDR3 nucleotides: TGTGCCAGTGTACTCTACAATGAGCAGTTCTTC. Translated, it gives CASVLYNEQFF. V is TRBV28 and J is TRBJ2-1, with D unclear. Germline V lookup: CDR1 MDHEN, CDR2 SYDVKM. The CDR3 is 11 amino acids. The ends were cut back, 9 bases at V and 3 bases at J, with 6 bases in the middle.

This chain connects TRBV5-1 to TRBJ2-1; D not resolved. Trimming shortened V by 1 base and J by 0 bases, and 8 bases separated the two germline ends. Looked up from germline, CDR1 is SGHRS and CDR2 is YFSETQ. CDR3 size: 15 residues. As DNA, the CDR3 is TGCGCCAGCAGCTTGCCCAGAAGCTCCTACAATGAGCAGTTCTTC. Its translation is CASSLPRSSYNEQFF.

This sequence joins TRBV19 and TRBJ2-6; 11 bases are shared with TRBD2. This CDR3 contains 18 residues. CDR1 LNHDA and CDR2 SQIVND come from the germline V gene (reference sequence). Losses at the gene ends were 5 bases for V and 0 bases for J; bases not matched to a gene: 6. The CDR3 nucleotides are TGTGCCAGTAGTGCTACAGGACTAGCGGGCTCTGGGGCCAACGTCCTGACTTTC. Its protein product is CASSATGLAGSGANVLTF. The whole variable domain, remainder taken from reference TRBV19 and TRBJ2-6, is DGGITQSPKYLFRKEGQNVTLSCEQNLNHDAMYWYRQDPGQGLRLIYYSQIVNDFQKGDIAEGYSVSREKKESFPLTVTSAQKNPTAFYLCASSATGLAGSGANVLTFGAGSRLTVL.

This clone was observed a single time. The V call is TRBV2, the J call TRBJ2-2, with D tentatively TRBD1 (5 bases). The germline V and J ends were trimmed by 7 bases and 2 bases, with 11 bases remaining between them. The CDR3 totals 14 residues. The germline CDR1 and CDR2 sequences are SNHLY and FYNNEI. The CDR3, as DNA: TGTGCCAGCATACAGGCCATCAACACCGGGGAGCTGTTTTTT. Amino acids: CASIQAINTGELFF.

V is TRBV7-9 and J is TRBJ1-3; perhaps TRBD1 as D (5 bases). This CDR3 spans 15 amino acids. Between the trimmed V and J ends, which lost 1 base and 0 bases, there was a span of 7 bases. Per germline, CDR1 SEHNR and CDR2 FQNEAQ (reference sequence). DNA of the CDR3: TGTGCCAGCAGCTTAGGGCAGGGCTCTGGAAACACCATATATTTT. Translating it yields CASSLGQGSGNTIYF.

This rearrangement joins TRBV14 to TRBJ2-1; perhaps TRBD2 as D (6 bases). Germline CDR1 reads SGHDN; CDR2 reads FVKESK. The CDR3 sequence is 16 residues long. Trimming shortened V by 3 bases and J by 1 base, and 13 bases separated the two germline ends. CDR3 residues: CASSQGGGWSYNEQFF. The DNA of the CDR3 is TGTGCCAGCAGCCAGGGAGGCGGGTGGTCCTACAATGAGCAGTTCTTC.

This chain joins TRBV19 and TRBJ1-1; a weak D match, TRBD1 (5 bases). Germline loops: CDR1 LNHDA, CDR2 SQIVND (reference sequence). The CDR3 spans 15 residues. Deletions cut 5 bases from V and 5 bases from J, with 18 bases between. The CDR3 bases are TGTGCCAGTAGTTTCGAGGGACGGGGGGAGACTGAAGCTTTCTTT. Its translation: CASSFEGRGETEAFF.